Below, 4 T cell receptor beta chains from the same sample are listed, as sequenced in a study of cytomegalovirus exposure and HLA in healthy donors. The PCR made use of 60 Vbeta and 13 Jbeta primers. Data came from immunoSEQ multiplex PCR; TCRdb stores just in-frame clones and leaves some out. Of 150,000 to 180,000 clones listed, approximately 85% are singletons. What was sequenced was PBMCs. All receptors come from a woman between 18 and 30 years old in good health and CMV-seronegative.

The rearrangement uses TRBV10-2 and TRBJ1-6; D gene ambiguous. The CDR3 runs 14 residues. V lost 3 bases, J lost 7 bases, and 10 bases lay in between. Germline V lookup: CDR1 WSHSY, CDR2 SAAADI. The CDR3 sequence is CASSDGRKNSPLHF. CDR3 DNA: TGCGCCAGCAGTGACGGCAGGAAGAATTCACCCCTCCACTTT.

The J gene is TRBJ2-2, the V gene TRBV11-2; 10 positions match TRBD2. CDR1 and CDR2 from the germline V gene are SGHAT and FQNNGV. The CDR3 totals 15 residues. The junction had 6 bases not matched to a gene; V was cut back by 7 bases and J by 4 bases. This CDR3 is CASTWGLAFTGELFF. CDR3 sequence (DNA): TGTGCCAGCACCTGGGGACTAGCGTTCACCGGGGAGCTGTTTTTT.

The chain couples TRBV19 to TRBJ1-5; D not certain. The V gene lost 4 bases and the J gene lost 7 bases, with 8 bases spanning the gap. Germline assignment: CDR1 LNHDA and CDR2 SQIVND (reference sequence). This CDR3 contains 12 residues. In DNA, the CDR3 is TGTGCCAGTAGTAGATCGGGACAGCCCCAGCATTTT. As protein: CASSRSGQPQHF.

V gene TRBV28 combines with J gene TRBJ1-3; D remains unclear. CDR3 size: 15 residues. Germline V CDR1 and CDR2: MDHEN, SYDVKM. V lost 2 bases, J lost 2 bases, and 10 bases lay in between. The CDR3 reads CASSLEVPAGNTIYF. The CDR3 DNA reads TGTGCCAGCAGTTTAGAGGTCCCGGCTGGAAACACCATATATTTT.